This paragraph covers one T cell receptor (beta chain) sequence. This CDR3 contains 14 residues. The ends were cut back, 6 bases at V and 3 bases at J, with 12 bases in the middle. The germline gives CDR1 MNHEY, CDR2 SVGAGI. The table came from immunoSEQ multiplex PCR; TCRdb's copy has only in-frame clones and leaves some out. The sample gives 150,000 to 200,000 clones, about 89% of which show up once; 1.5% to 2% is in the top ten. This sample was taken from a study of T cell responses to AZD1222 COVID-19 vaccine. Study details: Second doses were pooled across both intervals (about 4 or about 12 weeks).

The chain is built from TRBV6-5 and TRBJ1-3, with TRBD1 as a possible D gene (6 bases). The receptor's source is an adult in good health. The material sequenced was peripheral blood, taken on day 0 of AZD1222 vaccination. This CDR3 reads CASRQTGFGNTIYF. CDR3 coding DNA: TGTGCCAGCAGACAAACAGGGTTTGGAAACACCATATATTTT.